This T cell receptor (beta chain) was obtained from a study of vaccination and CD4 T cells after COVID-19. The overall study: Ranging from 14 to 241, the interval between dose two and post-vaccine sampling had a median of 72 days. The stimulating agents, overlapping spike peptides, came from SARS-CoV-2, HCoV-NL63, HCoV-OC43 and HCoV-229E.

The Oncomine TCR Beta short-read assay sequenced DNA from cultured CD4+ T cells. Genomic DNA was isolated from CD4+ T cells that had been cultured. TCRdb fed the PCR reads into MiXCR, producing one record per CDR3 protein. The profile covers approximately 16,000 distinct CDR3 sequences, with around 79% appearing a single time and more than 9% taken by the ten largest. Treatment specified: roughly 11-day PBMC culture with coronavirus spike peptide pools or control peptides (ViraFEST assay). As regards this clonotype: As yet, its antigen is unknown.

The CDR3 extends over 17 amino acids. The V segment lost 1 base and the J segment 7 bases; nucleotides outside the gene matches: 12. Germline V gene data show CDR1 as SGHTA and CDR2 as FQGNSA. Study-level results: Looking at convalescent patients, 304 of their 307 vaccine-specific clones were spike mono-reactive.

This sample comprised CD4+ T cells from blood, cultured in vitro, obtained after SARS-CoV-2 vaccination. This TCR came from a human donor who received a COVID-19 vaccine. The genes are TRBV7-2 and TRBJ2-2; 7 positions match TRBD2. CDR3 sequence: CASSLGRSGWGGGELFF. The CDR3 DNA reads as TGTGCCAGCAGCTTAGGGCGGAGCGGATGGGGGGGCGGGGAGCTGTTTTTT.